These 21 T cell receptor beta chains share one sample of origin, sequenced in a study of regulatory T cells in long-lasting Graves disease (dated by TCRdb to the early 2020s). The sample's time point label is to be understood as: persistent/refractory GD, antithyroid drugs over 5 years with positive TRAb. RNA was extracted from PBMCs in TRIzol for both TCR sequencing and RNA sequencing. Library preparation was by multiplex PCR. Reads for this sample came from an Illumina HiSeq 4000. iRepertoire HTBI primers and Arm-PCR amplification of CDR3 regions were used to construct TCR beta libraries. Through fastp at Q25 and MiXCR, TCRdb rebuilt clones from the public reads, retaining in-frame beta chains. CDR3 protein sequences are deduplicated, and each keeps its most common genes and DNA. The sample table records 400,000 to 500,000 distinct CDR3 sequences; more than 20% of these occur just once. 6.5% to 8% of the sample is held by the ten biggest clonotypes.

The source was peripheral blood mononuclear cells (PBMCs), collected when the disease was refractory, from a patient treated with antithyroid drugs. The receptor set was obtained from a female donor with Graves disease.

This clonotype occurred a few times. CDR3: CASSEEGLDYEQYF. In DNA, the CDR3 is TGTGCCAGCAGTGAAGAGGGACTAGACTACGAGCAGTACTTC. V gene TRBV2 combines with J gene TRBJ2-7; TRBD2 agrees at 8 bases. There are 14 residues in the CDR3. The germline V gene has CDR1 SNHLY and CDR2 FYNNEI. With V trimmed by 1 base and J by 3 bases, 2 bases remained unmatched. The variable domain in full, with the rest retrieved from reference TRBV2 and TRBJ2-7, is EPEVTQTPSHQVTQMGQEVILRCVPISNHLYFYWYRQILGQKVEFLVSFYNNEISEKSEIFDDQFSVERPDGSNFTLKIRSTKLEDSAMYFCASSEEGLDYEQYFGPGTRLTVT.

The rearrangement joins TRBV24-1 to TRBJ2-5; the D call may be TRBD1 or TRBD2 (5 bases each). Germline assignment: CDR1 KGHDR and CDR2 SFDVKD. The CDR3 extends over 13 amino acids. V gave up 5 bases and J gave up 7 bases, with 13 bases separating them. The DNA for the CDR3 is TGTGCCACCAGTGCCGGGACCCCCGGGACCCAGTACTTC. Amino acids: CATSAGTPGTQYF.

This clonotype has more than one count but fewer than ten. This chain links TRBV19 with TRBJ1-4; 10 bases align to TRBD1. CDR1 and CDR2 (germline): LNHDA, SQIVND (reference sequence). V was clipped by 3 bases and J by 10 bases; unmatched bases: 5. This CDR3 region has 14 residues. CDR3 sequence reads: CASSIGTGVAKLFF. The CDR3 nucleotides are TGTGCCAGTAGTATTGGGACAGGGGTAGCAAAACTGTTTTTT.

The chain is built from TRBV7-3 and TRBJ2-2, with D possibly matching TRBD1 (5 bases). From germline, CDR1 is SGHTA and CDR2 FQGTGA. This CDR3 spans 15 amino acids. Trimming shortened V by 4 bases and J by 5 bases, and 14 bases separated the two germline ends. CDR3 protein: CASSSNLGLTGELFF. The CDR3 region has the DNA TGTGCCAGCAGCTCTAACTTGGGGCTGACCGGGGAGCTGTTTTTT.

This clonotype was seen repeatedly, ten times or more. The chain carries TRBV10-3 and TRBJ2-2; D is perhaps TRBD2 (6 bases). The CDR3 is 16 residues long. Germline V lookup: CDR1 ENHRY, CDR2 SYGVKD. The V end lost 7 bases, the J end lost 0 bases, and 15 bases lay between the germline ends. CDR3 sequence reads: CAIMVGGSANTGELFF. In DNA, the CDR3 is TGTGCCATCATGGTGGGAGGAAGCGCGAACACCGGGGAGCTGTTTTTT.

Many counts were recorded for this clonotype. The chain joins TRBV7-6 to TRBJ2-5; 9 bases line up with TRBD2. This CDR3 comprises 15 residues. V lost 0 bases to trimming and J lost 4 bases; unmatched junction nucleotides: 3. Germline loops: CDR1 SGHVS, CDR2 FNYEAQ. CDR3 sequence (DNA): TGTGCCAGCAGCTTAGCTAGCGGGAGAAGAGAGACCCAGTACTTC. This codes for CASSLASGRRETQYF.

The sample holds many counts of this clonotype. J is TRBJ2-5 and V is TRBV3-1; 9 positions match TRBD2. Trimming cost V 4 bases and J 4 bases; bases outside gene matches: 16. Germline V gene data show CDR1 as LGHDT and CDR2 as YNNKEL (reference sequence). The CDR3 runs to 18 residues. For the CDR3, the DNA is TGTGCCAGCAGCCCAGTCATCGATTGGCTAGCGGGAAGAGAGACCCAGTACTTC. This translates into CASSPVIDWLAGRETQYF.

This clonotype was seen at least ten times. The chain combines TRBV29-1 with TRBJ1-4, with a possible D match to TRBD1 (5 bases). Deletions cut 4 bases from V and 7 bases from J, with 16 bases between. This CDR3 comprises 14 residues. Germline CDR1 reads SQVTM; CDR2 reads ANQGSEA. The DNA for the CDR3 is TGCAGCGTTGGAGGGACCTTAGGGAGTGAAAAACTGTTTTTT. Protein product: CSVGGTLGSEKLFF.

This clonotype was counted between two and nine times. This chain links TRBV13 with TRBJ2-7, with 9 bases that match TRBD2. Germline V gene sequence: CDR1 PRHDT, CDR2 FYEKMQ (reference sequence). V dropped 5 bases and J dropped 2; count of bases not matched to a gene: 10. The CDR3 runs to 16 residues. The CDR3 DNA reads TGTGCCAGCAGCCCGCCGGGGCTAGCGGGACCCTACGAGCAGTACTTC. Residues: CASSPPGLAGPYEQYF.

This clonotype was observed many times. The V and J genes are TRBV2 and TRBJ1-1; no reliable D call. V was pared by 8 bases and J by 5 bases, with 12 bases between. Germline values: CDR1 SNHLY, CDR2 FYNNEI. The CDR3 runs 12 residues. The CDR3 nucleotides are TGTGCCAGCGCAGAGTCAGAAACTGAAGCTTTCTTT. This codes for CASAESETEAFF.

The chain couples TRBV11-2 to TRBJ2-7; the D is unclear. This CDR3 spans 14 amino acids. The germline V gene encodes CDR1 SGHAT and CDR2 FQNNGV. V was clipped by 1 base and J by 1 base, with 8 bases between them. CDR3 DNA sequence: TGTGCCAGCAGCTTAGGAGACATTTCCTACGAGCAGTACTTC. Protein product: CASSLGDISYEQYF.

This clonotype was detected many times. The chain uses TRBV7-2 and TRBJ1-5; D is undetermined. Deletions cut 2 bases from V and 5 bases from J, with 13 bases between. Per germline, CDR1 SGHTA and CDR2 FQGNSA. The CDR3 spans 15 residues. CDR3 in DNA: TGTGCCAGCAGCTTATATCTTCATACGGATCAGCCCCAGCATTTT. It translates to CASSLYLHTDQPQHF.

In the case of this clonotype: A far larger clone lies a single base away; this is likely a read error. This chain joins TRBV12-3 or TRBV12-4 and TRBJ2-4; TRBD2 matches at 7 bases. The CDR3 runs to 13 residues. CDR3 in amino acids: CASGLVGTNVQYF. Written as DNA, the CDR3 is TGTGCCAGCGGTTTAGTAGGGACTAACGTTCAGTACTTC.

This clonotype occurred many times. The rearrangement joins TRBV28 to TRBJ2-5; a weak D match, TRBD2 (6 bases). The germline CDR1 and CDR2 sequences are MDHEN and SYDVKM. V gave up 5 bases and J gave up 2 bases, with 18 bases separating them. The CDR3 runs 16 residues. CDR3 residues: CASSPRTGGVQETQYF. CDR3 coding DNA: TGTGCCAGCAGTCCACGGACTGGAGGGGTACAAGAGACCCAGTACTTC.

CDR3 amino acids: CAWSVASGPSYEQYF. The CDR3 bases are TGTGCCTGGAGTGTAGCTAGCGGGCCGTCCTACGAGCAGTACTTC. The gene calls are TRBV30 and TRBJ2-7; the match to TRBD2 covers 8 bases. V was clipped by 0 bases and J by 1 base; unmatched bases: 5. The CDR3 is 15 residues long. Germline CDR1 GTSNPN, CDR2 SVGIG (reference sequence). The entire variable domain, with the rest obtained from reference TRBV30 and TRBJ2-7, is as follows: SQTIHQWPATLVQPVGSPLSLECTVEGTSNPNLYWYRQAAGRGLQLLFYSVGIGQISSEVPQNLSASRPQDRQFILSSKKLLLSDSGFYLCAWSVASGPSYEQYFGPGTRLTVT.

This sequence joins TRBV7-3 and TRBJ2-7; the match to TRBD2 covers 7 bases. The V gene end was trimmed by 1 base and the J gene end by 2 bases; junction bases not matched to a gene: 5. In germline, CDR1 is SGHTA, CDR2 FQGTGA. The CDR3 spans 15 residues. CDR3 bases: TGTGCCAGCAGCTTAATGGCTAGCGGAACCTACGAGCAGTACTTC. This codes for CASSLMASGTYEQYF.

CDR3 DNA sequence: TGTGCCAGTAGGAACGCTGGGGGCTACGAGCAGTACTTC. Protein sequence: CASRNAGGYEQYF. The genes are TRBV19 and TRBJ2-7; D may match TRBD1 or TRBD2 (5 bases each). There are 13 residues in the CDR3. V was pared by 6 bases and J by 3 bases, with 12 bases between. The germline V gene has CDR1 LNHDA and CDR2 SQIVND (reference sequence).

This clonotype was detected ten times or more. The chain uses TRBV6-1 and TRBJ1-5, with D maybe TRBD1 (5 bases). Germline-derived CDR1 and CDR2 are MNHNS and SASEGT. This CDR3 is built from 14 residues. Trimming left V 6 bases short and J 4 bases short, with 13 bases between. CDR3 coding DNA: TGTGCCAGCAGACGGGACGGCATGAATCAGCCCCAGCATTTT. It specifies CASRRDGMNQPQHF.

This clonotype showed up just a few times. The V and J genes are TRBV10-3 and TRBJ2-6; D not certain. CDR1 and CDR2 from the germline V gene are ENHRY and SYGVKD. Trimming cost V 6 bases and J 1 base, with 16 bases left between them. CDR3 length: 17 amino acids. For the CDR3, the DNA is TGTGCCATCAGAACGACCTTAAGAGAATCTGGGGCCAACGTCCTGACTTTC. It encodes CAIRTTLRESGANVLTF.

The rearrangement uses TRBV18 and TRBJ2-5; 7 positions match TRBD2. CDR3 length equals 15 residues. Unmatched junction bases numbered 3, after V lost 0 bases and J lost 2 bases. CDR1 is KGHSH, CDR2 LQKENI, per germline. In DNA form, the CDR3 reads TGTGCCAGCTCACCACCTCTGGGACTACAAGAGACCCAGTACTTC. Protein product: CASSPPLGLQETQYF.

This clonotype showed up just a few times. The V and J genes are TRBV20-1 and TRBJ2-7, with TRBD2 matching 10 bases. V lost 4 bases to trimming and J lost 0 bases; unmatched junction nucleotides: 6. Per germline, CDR1 DFQATT and CDR2 SNEGSKA (reference sequence). This CDR3 contains 15 residues. CDR3 loop: CSAIPLAGASYEQYF. CDR3 in DNA: TGCAGTGCTATTCCGCTAGCGGGAGCCTCCTACGAGCAGTACTTC.